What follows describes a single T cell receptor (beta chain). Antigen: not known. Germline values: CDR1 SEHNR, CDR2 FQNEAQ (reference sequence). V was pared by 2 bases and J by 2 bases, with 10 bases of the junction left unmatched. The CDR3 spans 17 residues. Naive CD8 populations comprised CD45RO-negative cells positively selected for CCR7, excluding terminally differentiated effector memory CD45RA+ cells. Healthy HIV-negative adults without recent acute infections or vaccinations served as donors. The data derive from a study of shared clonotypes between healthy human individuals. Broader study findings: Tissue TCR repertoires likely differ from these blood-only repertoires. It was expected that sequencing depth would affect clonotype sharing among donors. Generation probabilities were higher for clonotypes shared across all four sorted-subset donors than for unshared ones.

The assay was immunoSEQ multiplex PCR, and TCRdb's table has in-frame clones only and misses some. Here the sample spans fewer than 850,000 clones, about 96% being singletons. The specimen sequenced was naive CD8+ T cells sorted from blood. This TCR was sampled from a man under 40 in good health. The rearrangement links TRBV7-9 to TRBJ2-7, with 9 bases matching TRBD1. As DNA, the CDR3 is TGTGCCAGCAGCTTACCTCTTGGACAGGGGCTTACCTACGAGCAGTACTTC. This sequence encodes CASSLPLGQGLTYEQYF.